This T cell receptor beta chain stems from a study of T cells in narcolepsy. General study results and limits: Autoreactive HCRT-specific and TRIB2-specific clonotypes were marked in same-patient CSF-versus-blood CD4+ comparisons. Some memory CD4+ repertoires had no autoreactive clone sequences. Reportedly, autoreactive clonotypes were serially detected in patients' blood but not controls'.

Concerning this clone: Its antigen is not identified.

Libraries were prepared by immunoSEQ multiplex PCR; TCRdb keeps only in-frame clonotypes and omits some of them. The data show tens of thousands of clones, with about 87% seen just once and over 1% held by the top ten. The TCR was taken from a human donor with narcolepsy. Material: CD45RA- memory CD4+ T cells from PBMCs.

CDR3 sequence: CASSMGLGSSYEQYF. CDR3 nucleotides: TGCGCCAGCAGCATGGGGTTAGGGAGCTCCTACGAGCAGTACTTC. V usage is TRBV5-1 and J usage is TRBJ2-7, with D maybe TRBD2 (5 bases). Germline values: CDR1 SGHRS, CDR2 YFSETQ. Between the trimmed V and J ends, which lost 4 bases and 0 bases, there was a span of 14 bases. The CDR3 spans 15 residues.